Reported below is one T cell receptor (beta chain). The data were obtained in a study of cytomegalovirus exposure and HLA in healthy donors. The V gene's germline CDR1 is MNHEY and CDR2 SVGAGI. This CDR3 has 16 amino acids. The V end was cut by 0 bases, the J end by 7 bases, with 18 bases between. A multiplex PCR was run with 60 Vbeta primers and 13 Jbeta primers. Libraries were prepared by immunoSEQ multiplex PCR; TCRdb keeps only in-frame clonotypes and omits some of them. This sample's table reports 70,000 or so clones. Sequencing used PBMCs. This sequence was found in a man between 40 and 49 years old in good health and CMV-seronegative. V and J are TRBV6-5 and TRBJ1-1; weak D call: TRBD1 (6 bases). The chain's CDR3 is CASSYSSLNRAVEAFF. As DNA, the CDR3 is TGTGCCAGCAGTTACTCATCCCTTAACAGGGCGGTTGAAGCTTTCTTT.